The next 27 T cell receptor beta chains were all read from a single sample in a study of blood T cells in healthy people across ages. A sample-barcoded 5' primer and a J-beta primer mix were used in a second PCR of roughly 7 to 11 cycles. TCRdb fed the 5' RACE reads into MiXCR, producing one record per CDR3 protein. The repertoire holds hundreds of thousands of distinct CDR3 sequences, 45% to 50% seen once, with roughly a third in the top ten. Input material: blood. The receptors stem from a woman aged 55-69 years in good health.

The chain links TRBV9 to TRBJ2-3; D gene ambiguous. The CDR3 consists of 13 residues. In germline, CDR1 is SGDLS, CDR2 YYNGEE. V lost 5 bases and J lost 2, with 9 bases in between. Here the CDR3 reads CASREPSTDTQYF. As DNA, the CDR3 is TGTGCCAGCAGGGAACCATCCACAGATACGCAGTATTTT.

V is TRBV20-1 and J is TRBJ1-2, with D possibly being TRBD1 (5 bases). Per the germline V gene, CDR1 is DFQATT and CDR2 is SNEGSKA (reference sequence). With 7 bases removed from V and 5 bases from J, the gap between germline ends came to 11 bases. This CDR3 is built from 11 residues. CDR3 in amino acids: CSGRGGYGYTF. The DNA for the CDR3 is TGCAGTGGGAGGGGTGGGTATGGCTACACCTTC.

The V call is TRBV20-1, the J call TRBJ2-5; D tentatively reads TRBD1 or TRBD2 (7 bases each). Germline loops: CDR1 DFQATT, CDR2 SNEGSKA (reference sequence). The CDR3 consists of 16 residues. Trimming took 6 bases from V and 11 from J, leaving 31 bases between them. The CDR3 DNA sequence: TGCAGTGCCGAACCCTACATAGGGACAGACCGGGGGGAGCAGTACTTC. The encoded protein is CSAEPYIGTDRGEQYF.

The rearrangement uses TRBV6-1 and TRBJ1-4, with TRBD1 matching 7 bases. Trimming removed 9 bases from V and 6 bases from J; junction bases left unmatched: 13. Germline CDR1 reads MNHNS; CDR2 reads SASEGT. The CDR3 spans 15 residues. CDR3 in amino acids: CASKRRGRGDEKLFF. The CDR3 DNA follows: TGTGCCAGTAAACGAAGGGGGCGAGGAGATGAAAAACTGTTTTTT.

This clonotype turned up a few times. CDR3 nucleotides: TGTGCCAGCAGCGTGGGACTAGCGGAAAACATTCAGTACTTC. It codes for CASSVGLAENIQYF. The chain combines TRBV7-2 with TRBJ2-4; 11 nucleotides agree with TRBD2. CDR1 SGHTA and CDR2 FQGNSA come from the germline V gene. The CDR3 is 14 amino acids. The V and J ends lost 5 bases and 5 bases, in that order; junction bases with no gene match: 2.

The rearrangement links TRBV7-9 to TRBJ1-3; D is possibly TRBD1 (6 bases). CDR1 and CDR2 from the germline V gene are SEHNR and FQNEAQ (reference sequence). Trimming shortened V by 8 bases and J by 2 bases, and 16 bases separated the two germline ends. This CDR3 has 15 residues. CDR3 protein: CASFGAGGPGNTIYF. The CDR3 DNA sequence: TGTGCCAGCTTCGGGGCCGGGGGGCCTGGAAACACCATATATTTT.

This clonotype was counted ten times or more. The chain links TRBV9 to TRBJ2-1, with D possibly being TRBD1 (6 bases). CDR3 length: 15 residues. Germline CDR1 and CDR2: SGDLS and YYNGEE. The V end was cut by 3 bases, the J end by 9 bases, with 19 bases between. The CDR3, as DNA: TGTGCCAGCAGCGCGCGTGGTTCTCAAGGGGGTGAGCAGTTCTTC. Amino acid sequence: CASSARGSQGGEQFF.

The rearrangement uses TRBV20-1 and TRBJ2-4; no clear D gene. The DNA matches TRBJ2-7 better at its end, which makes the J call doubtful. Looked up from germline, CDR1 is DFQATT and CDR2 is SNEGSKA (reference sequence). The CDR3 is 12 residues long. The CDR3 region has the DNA TGCAGTACCTCCGGACCTACCTACGAGCAGTACTTC. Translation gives CSTSGPTYEQYF.

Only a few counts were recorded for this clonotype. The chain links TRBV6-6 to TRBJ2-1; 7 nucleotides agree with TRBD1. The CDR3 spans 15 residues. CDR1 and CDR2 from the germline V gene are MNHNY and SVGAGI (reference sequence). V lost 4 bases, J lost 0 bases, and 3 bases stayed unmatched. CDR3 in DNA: TGTGCCAGCAGTTCCCGGACAGGCTCCTACAATGAGCAGTTCTTC. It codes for CASSSRTGSYNEQFF.

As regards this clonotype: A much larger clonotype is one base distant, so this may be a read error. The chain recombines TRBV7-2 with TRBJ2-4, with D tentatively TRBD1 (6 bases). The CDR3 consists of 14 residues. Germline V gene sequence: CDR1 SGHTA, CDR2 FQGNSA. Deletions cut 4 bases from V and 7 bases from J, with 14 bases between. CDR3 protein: CASSSAGEWNIQYF. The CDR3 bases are TGTGCCAGCAGCTCGGCAGGGGAGTGGAACATTCAGTACTTC.

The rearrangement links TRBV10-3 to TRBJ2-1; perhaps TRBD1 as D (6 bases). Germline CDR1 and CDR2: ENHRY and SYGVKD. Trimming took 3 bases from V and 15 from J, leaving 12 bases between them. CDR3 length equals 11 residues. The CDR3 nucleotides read TGTGCCATCAGTGAAAACAGGGTTTGGTTCTTC. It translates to CAISENRVWFF.

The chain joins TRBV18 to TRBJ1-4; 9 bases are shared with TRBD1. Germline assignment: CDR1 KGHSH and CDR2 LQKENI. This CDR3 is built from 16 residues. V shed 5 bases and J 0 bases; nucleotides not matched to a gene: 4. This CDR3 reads CASSSRQGATNEKLFF. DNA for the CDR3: TGTGCCAGCTCATCGAGACAGGGGGCAACTAATGAAAAACTGTTTTTT.

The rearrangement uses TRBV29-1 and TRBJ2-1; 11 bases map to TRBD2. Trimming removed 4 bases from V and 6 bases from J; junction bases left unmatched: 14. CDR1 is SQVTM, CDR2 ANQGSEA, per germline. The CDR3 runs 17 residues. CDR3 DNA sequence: TGCAGCGTTGTCTTACTAGCGGGAGACCCGGGTGGCAATGAGCAGTTCTTC. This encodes CSVVLLAGDPGGNEQFF.

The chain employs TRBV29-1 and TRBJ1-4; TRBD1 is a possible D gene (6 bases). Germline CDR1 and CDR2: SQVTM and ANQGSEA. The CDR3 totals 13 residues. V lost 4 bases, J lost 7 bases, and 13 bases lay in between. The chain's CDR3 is CSVARGLGEKLFF. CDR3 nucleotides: TGCAGCGTTGCCCGGGGGCTCGGTGAAAAACTGTTTTTT.

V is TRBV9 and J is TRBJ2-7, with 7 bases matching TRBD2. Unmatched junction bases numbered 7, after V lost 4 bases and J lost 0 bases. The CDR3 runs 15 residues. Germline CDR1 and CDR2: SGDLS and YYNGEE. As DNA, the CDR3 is TGTGCCAGCAGCCGCAGCGGGGTTAGCTCCTACGAGCAGTACTTC. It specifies CASSRSGVSSYEQYF.

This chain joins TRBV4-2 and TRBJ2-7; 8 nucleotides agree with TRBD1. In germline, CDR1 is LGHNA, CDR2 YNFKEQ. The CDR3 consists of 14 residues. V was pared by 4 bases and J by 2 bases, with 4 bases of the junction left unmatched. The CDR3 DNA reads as TGTGCCAGCAGCCGGACAGGGCCAGCCTACGAGCAGTACTTC. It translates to CASSRTGPAYEQYF.

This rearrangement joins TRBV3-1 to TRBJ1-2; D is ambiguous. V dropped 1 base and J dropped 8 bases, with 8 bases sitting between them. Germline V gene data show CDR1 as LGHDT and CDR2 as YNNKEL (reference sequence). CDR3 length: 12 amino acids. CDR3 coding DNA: TGTGCCAGCAGCCAAGGCCCGTCCGGCTACACCTTC. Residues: CASSQGPSGYTF. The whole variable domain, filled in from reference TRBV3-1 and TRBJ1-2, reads DTAVSQTPKYLVTQMGNDKSIKCEQNLGHDTMYWYKQDSKKFLKIMFSYNNKELIINETVPNRFSPKSPDKAHLNLHINSLELGDSAVYFCASSQGPSGYTFGSGTRLTVV.

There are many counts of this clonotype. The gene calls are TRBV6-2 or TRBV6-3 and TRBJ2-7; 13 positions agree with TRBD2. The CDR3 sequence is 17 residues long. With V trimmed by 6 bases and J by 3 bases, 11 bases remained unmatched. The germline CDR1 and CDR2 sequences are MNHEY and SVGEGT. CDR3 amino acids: CASRPRTSGRLNYEQYF. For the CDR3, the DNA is TGTGCCAGCAGACCCAGGACTAGCGGGAGATTAAACTACGAGCAGTACTTC.

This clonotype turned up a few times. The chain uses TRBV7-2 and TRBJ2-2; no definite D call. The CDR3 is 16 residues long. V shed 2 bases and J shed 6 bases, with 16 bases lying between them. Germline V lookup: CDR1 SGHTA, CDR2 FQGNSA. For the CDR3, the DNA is TGTGCCAGCAGCTTACCGGAAGGGTCGAGGTCCGGGGAGCTGTTTTTT. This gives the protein CASSLPEGSRSGELFF.

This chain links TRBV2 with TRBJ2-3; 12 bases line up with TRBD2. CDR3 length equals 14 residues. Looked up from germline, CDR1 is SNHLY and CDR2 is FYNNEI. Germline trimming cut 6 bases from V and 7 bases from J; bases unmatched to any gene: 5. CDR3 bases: TGTGCCAGCAGACCGGGACTAGCGGGCTATACGCAGTATTTT. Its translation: CASRPGLAGYTQYF. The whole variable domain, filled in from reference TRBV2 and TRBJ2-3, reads EPEVTQTPSHQVTQMGQEVILRCVPISNHLYFYWYRQILGQKVEFLVSFYNNEISEKSEIFDDQFSVERPDGSNFTLKIRSTKLEDSAMYFCASRPGLAGYTQYFGPGTRLTVL.

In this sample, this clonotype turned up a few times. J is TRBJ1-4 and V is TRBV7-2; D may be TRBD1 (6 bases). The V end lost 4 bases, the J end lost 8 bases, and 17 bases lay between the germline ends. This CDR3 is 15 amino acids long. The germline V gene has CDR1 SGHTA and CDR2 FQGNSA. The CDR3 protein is CASSSKGGLKEKLFF. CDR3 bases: TGTGCCAGCAGCTCCAAAGGGGGGTTGAAGGAAAAACTGTTTTTT.

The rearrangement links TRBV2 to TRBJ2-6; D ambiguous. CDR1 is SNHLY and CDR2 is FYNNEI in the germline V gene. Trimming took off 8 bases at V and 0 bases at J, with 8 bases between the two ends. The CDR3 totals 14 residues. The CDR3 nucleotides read TGTGCCAGCTTCCGGTCCTCTGGGGCCAACGTCCTGACTTTC. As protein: CASFRSSGANVLTF.

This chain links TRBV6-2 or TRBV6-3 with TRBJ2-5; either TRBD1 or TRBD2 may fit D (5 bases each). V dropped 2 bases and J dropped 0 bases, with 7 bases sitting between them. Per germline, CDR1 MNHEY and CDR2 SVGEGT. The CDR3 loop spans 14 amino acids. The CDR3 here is CASSYGGNQETQYF. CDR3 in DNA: TGTGCCAGCAGTTACGGGGGTAACCAAGAGACCCAGTACTTC.

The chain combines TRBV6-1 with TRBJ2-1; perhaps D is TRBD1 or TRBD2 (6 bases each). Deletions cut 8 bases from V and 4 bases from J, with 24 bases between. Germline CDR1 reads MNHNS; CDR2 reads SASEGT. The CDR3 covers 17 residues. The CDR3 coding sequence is TGTGCCAGCCGGTATCACGGGGGCGAAGAGTATTACAATGAGCAGTTCTTC. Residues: CASRYHGGEEYYNEQFF.

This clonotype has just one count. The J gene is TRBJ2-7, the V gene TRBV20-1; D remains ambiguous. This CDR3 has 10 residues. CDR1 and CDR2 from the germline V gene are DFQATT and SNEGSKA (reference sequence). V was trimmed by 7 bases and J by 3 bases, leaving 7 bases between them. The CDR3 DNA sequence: TGCAGTGTAGCCGACTACGAGCAGTACTTC. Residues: CSVADYEQYF.

DNA for the CDR3: TGCAGTGCTAGAGGTGGGGCCGGGAATGAGCAGTTCTTC. Its translation: CSARGGAGNEQFF. The chain employs TRBV20-1 and TRBJ2-1; D might be TRBD1 (5 bases). The CDR3 consists of 13 residues. Germline loops: CDR1 DFQATT, CDR2 SNEGSKA (reference sequence). Between the trimmed V and J ends, which lost 1 base and 7 bases, there was a span of 11 bases.

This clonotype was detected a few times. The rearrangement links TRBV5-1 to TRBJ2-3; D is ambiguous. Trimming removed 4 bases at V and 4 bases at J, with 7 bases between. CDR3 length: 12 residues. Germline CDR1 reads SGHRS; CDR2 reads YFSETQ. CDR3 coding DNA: TGCGCCAGCAGCAGGTGGGCAGATACGCAGTATTTT. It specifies CASSRWADTQYF.